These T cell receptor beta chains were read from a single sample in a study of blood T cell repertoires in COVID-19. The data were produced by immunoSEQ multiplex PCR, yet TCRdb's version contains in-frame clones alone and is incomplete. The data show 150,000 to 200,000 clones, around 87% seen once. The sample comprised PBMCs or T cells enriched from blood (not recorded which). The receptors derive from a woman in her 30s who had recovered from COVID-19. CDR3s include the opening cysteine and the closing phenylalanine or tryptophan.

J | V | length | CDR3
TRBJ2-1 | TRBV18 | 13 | CASSTGSGGQQFF
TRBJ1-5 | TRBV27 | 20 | CASSPIPKIRDTRENQPQHF
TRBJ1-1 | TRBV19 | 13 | CASRDTVNTEAFF
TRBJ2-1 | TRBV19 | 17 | CASSLISGRAKLGEQFF
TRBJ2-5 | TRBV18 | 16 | CASSPKGTGNQETQYF
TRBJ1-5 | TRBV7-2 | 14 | CASSTGQGNQPQHF
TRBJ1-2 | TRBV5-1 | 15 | CASSLGQGPDYGYTF
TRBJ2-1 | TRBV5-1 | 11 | CASSRDNEQFF
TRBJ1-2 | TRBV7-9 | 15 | CASSLVSGGFGGYTF
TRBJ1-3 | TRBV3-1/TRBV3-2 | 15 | CASSPGQHSGNTIYF
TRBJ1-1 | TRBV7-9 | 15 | CASSLARTGVSEAFF
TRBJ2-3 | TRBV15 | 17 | CATSRVGAWKKTDTQYF
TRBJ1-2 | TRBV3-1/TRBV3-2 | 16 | CASSPTFGLQGYGYTF
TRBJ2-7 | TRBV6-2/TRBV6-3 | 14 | CASSYAGGSYEQYF
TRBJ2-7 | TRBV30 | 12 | CASKQGSYEQYF
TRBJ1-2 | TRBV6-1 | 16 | CASSELGVHQNYGYTF
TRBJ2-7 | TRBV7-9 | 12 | CASSLISYEQYF
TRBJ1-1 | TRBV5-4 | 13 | CASSLEDRIQAFF
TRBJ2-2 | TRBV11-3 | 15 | CASSFQGGPAGELFF
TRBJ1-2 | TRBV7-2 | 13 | CASSLTGERGYTF
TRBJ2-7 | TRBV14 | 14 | CASSPRGQAYEQYF
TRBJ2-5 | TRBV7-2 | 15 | CASSLRAAAGETQYF
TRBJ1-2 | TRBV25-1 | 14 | CASDSDSPGYGYTF